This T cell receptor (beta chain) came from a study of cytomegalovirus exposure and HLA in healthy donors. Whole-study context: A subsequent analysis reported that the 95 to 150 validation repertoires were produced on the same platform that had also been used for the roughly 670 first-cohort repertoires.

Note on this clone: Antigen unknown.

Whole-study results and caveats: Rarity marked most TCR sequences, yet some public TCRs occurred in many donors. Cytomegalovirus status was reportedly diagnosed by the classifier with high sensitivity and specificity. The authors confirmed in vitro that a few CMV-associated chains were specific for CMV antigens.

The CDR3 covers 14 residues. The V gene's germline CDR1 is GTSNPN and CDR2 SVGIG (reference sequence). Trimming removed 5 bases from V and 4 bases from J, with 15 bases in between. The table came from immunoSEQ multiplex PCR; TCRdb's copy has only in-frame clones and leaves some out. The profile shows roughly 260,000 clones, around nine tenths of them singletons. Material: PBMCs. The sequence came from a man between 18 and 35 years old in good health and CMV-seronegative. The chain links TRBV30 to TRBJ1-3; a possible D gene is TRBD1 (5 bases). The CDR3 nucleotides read TGTGCCTGGGGTCCTTCCAGGGAAGGAAACACCATATATTTT. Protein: CAWGPSREGNTIYF.